What follows are 18 T cell receptor beta chains derived from one specimen sequenced in a study of T-cell reconstitution after alpha-beta-depleted transplantation in children. TCRbeta library preparation incorporated unique molecular identifiers. TCRdb analysed the PCR reads with MiXCR anew, one entry per CDR3 protein. The repertoire holds about 540,000 distinct CDR3 sequences, about 16% seen once, with about 3.1% in the top ten. Sequences were derived from PBMCs from the stem cell graft donor, sampled from the stem cell graft. These receptors were taken from a human donor who donated a stem cell graft to a child with acute lymphoblastic leukemia.

The chain couples TRBV20-1 to TRBJ2-1, with D unclear. Trimming shortened V by 0 bases and J by 4 bases, and 10 bases separated the two germline ends. Germline values: CDR1 DFQATT, CDR2 SNEGSKA (reference sequence). CDR3 length equals 14 residues. CDR3 sequence reads: CSARDLAVYNEQFF. CDR3 DNA: TGCAGTGCTAGAGATTTGGCCGTTTACAATGAGCAGTTCTTC.

V gene TRBV20-1 combines with J gene TRBJ2-7, with D maybe TRBD2 (5 bases). Trimming shortened V by 0 bases and J by 2 bases, and 14 bases separated the two germline ends. The CDR3 is made up of 15 amino acids. Looked up from germline, CDR1 is DFQATT and CDR2 is SNEGSKA (reference sequence). The CDR3 spells CSARDRQRITYEQYF. The CDR3 bases are TGCAGTGCTAGAGATCGCCAGCGGATAACCTACGAGCAGTACTTC.

The chain employs TRBV23-1 and TRBJ1-4, with no clear D. TRBV23-1 is reported as an ORF; its role is uncertain. The ends were cut back, 2 bases at V and 6 bases at J, with 13 bases in the middle. The CDR3 runs to 15 residues. DNA for the CDR3: TGCGCCAGCAGTCAAATCTCTGTCTGCGATGAAAAACTGTTTTTT. Translating it yields CASSQISVCDEKLFF.

Many counts were recorded for this clonotype. J is TRBJ2-7 and V is TRBV5-1, with 8 bases fitting TRBD1. J was trimmed by 4 bases and V by 3 bases; bases with no gene match: 9. CDR1 is SGHRS and CDR2 is YFSETQ in the germline V gene. The CDR3 is made up of 15 amino acids. CDR3 region: CASSSGQGKVYEQYF. The CDR3 coding sequence is TGCGCCAGCAGCTCCGGACAGGGTAAAGTTTACGAGCAGTACTTC.

This clonotype occurred many times. V usage is TRBV5-1 and J usage is TRBJ2-3, with D unresolved. Looked up from germline, CDR1 is SGHRS and CDR2 is YFSETQ. Trimming took off 0 bases at V and 4 bases at J, with 6 bases between the two ends. There are 13 residues in the CDR3. CDR3 sequence reads: CASSLALADTQYF. CDR3 in DNA: TGCGCCAGCAGCTTGGCCCTAGCAGATACGCAGTATTTT.

The sample holds a few counts of this clonotype. V usage is TRBV27 and J usage is TRBJ2-7, with 8 bases aligning to TRBD1. V was clipped by 9 bases and J by 5 bases; unmatched bases: 12. The CDR3 covers 14 residues. Germline V lookup: CDR1 MNHEY, CDR2 SMNVEV (reference sequence). CDR3: CASTTTGGIDEQYF. Here the CDR3 DNA reads TGTGCCAGTACGACCACAGGGGGGATCGACGAGCAGTACTTC.

This clonotype has more than one count but fewer than ten. J is TRBJ2-1 and V is TRBV12-3 or TRBV12-4, with D hard to call. CDR3 size: 14 residues. The ends were cut back, 4 bases at V and 5 bases at J, with 12 bases in the middle. DNA of the CDR3: TGTGCCAGCAGTTCCCCGACTTTCAACAATGAGCAGTTCTTC. This gives the protein CASSSPTFNNEQFF.

The V gene is TRBV3-1, the J gene TRBJ2-1; 10 nucleotides match TRBD1. Looked up from germline, CDR1 is LGHDT and CDR2 is YNNKEL (reference sequence). This CDR3 region has 15 residues. V shed 4 bases, J shed 7 bases, and the junction held 7 bases outside the gene matches. CDR3 protein: CASSRLGQGGNEQFF. In DNA, the CDR3 is TGTGCCAGCAGCCGGTTAGGACAGGGGGGAAATGAGCAGTTCTTC.

The J gene is TRBJ2-1, the V gene TRBV7-9, with D perhaps matching TRBD1 (6 bases). Trimming removed 0 bases at V and 9 bases at J, with 12 bases between. This CDR3 has 14 residues. Germline loops: CDR1 SEHNR, CDR2 FQNEAQ (reference sequence). CDR3 protein: CASSLALRGVEQFF. DNA of the CDR3: TGTGCCAGCAGCTTAGCGCTCAGGGGTGTTGAGCAGTTCTTC.

The CDR3 nucleotides are TGCGCCAGCAGCTTGGCCGTACGGAAATACGAGCAGTACTTC. Protein: CASSLAVRKYEQYF. The V and J genes are TRBV5-1 and TRBJ2-7; no firm D call. With 0 bases removed from V and 4 bases from J, the gap between germline ends came to 11 bases. CDR3 length: 14 amino acids. CDR1 and CDR2 (germline): SGHRS, YFSETQ.

This clonotype was detected a few times. The genes are TRBV4-1 and TRBJ2-3, with D hard to call. V was clipped by 0 bases and J by 2 bases, with 12 bases between them. Germline loops: CDR1 MGHRA, CDR2 YSYEKL. The length of the CDR3 is 16 residues. CDR3 loop: CASSQEDRLYTDTQYF. CDR3 nucleotide sequence: TGCGCCAGCAGCCAAGAAGACCGACTTTACACAGATACGCAGTATTTT.

The V and J genes are TRBV20-1 and TRBJ2-1; the match to TRBD2 covers 11 bases. V gave up 2 bases and J gave up 6 bases; unmatched junction bases: 6. The CDR3 runs 15 residues. Germline V CDR1 and CDR2: DFQATT, SNEGSKA (reference sequence). CDR3 in amino acids: CSARRLAGTSNEQFF. Written as DNA, the CDR3 is TGCAGTGCTAGAAGACTAGCGGGAACCTCCAATGAGCAGTTCTTC.

This clonotype was observed a handful of times. The V call is TRBV5-5, the J call TRBJ1-4; D perhaps matches TRBD1 (6 bases). Germline V gene data show CDR1 as SGHKS and CDR2 as YYEKEE (reference sequence). The CDR3 covers 14 residues. Trimming took off 1 base at V and 7 bases at J, with 11 bases between the two ends. This chain's CDR3 is CASSLPGEGEKLFF. The CDR3 coding sequence is TGTGCCAGCAGCTTGCCAGGGGAGGGTGAAAAACTGTTTTTT. The complete variable domain, with remaining parts taken from reference TRBV5-5 and TRBJ1-4, reads DAGVTQSPTHLIKTRGQQVTLRCSPISGHKSVSWYQQVLGQGPQFIFQYYEKEERGRGNFPDRFSARQFPNYSSELNVNALLLGDSALYLCASSLPGEGEKLFFGSGTQLSVL.

The genes are TRBV6-2 or TRBV6-3 and TRBJ2-1, with D unclear. Trimming removed 0 bases from V and 3 bases from J, with 3 bases in between. Germline assignment: CDR1 MNHEY and CDR2 SVGEGT. This CDR3 has 13 residues. CDR3: CASSYSGYNEQFF. The CDR3 DNA reads as TGTGCCAGCAGTTACTCCGGCTACAATGAGCAGTTCTTC.

The rearrangement joins TRBV20-1 to TRBJ2-1; D not resolved. CDR1 is DFQATT, CDR2 SNEGSKA, per germline (reference sequence). This CDR3 is built from 10 residues. The germline V and J ends were trimmed by 3 bases and 9 bases, with 6 bases remaining between them. Written as DNA, the CDR3 is TGCAGTGCTAGGGAAGCTGAGCAGTTCTTC. It translates to CSAREAEQFF.

This rearrangement joins TRBV14 to TRBJ2-7, with D possibly being TRBD1 (6 bases). V was shortened by 4 bases and J by 0 bases, with 10 bases between the two germline ends. In germline, CDR1 is SGHDN, CDR2 FVKESK. This CDR3 is 14 amino acids long. In DNA, the CDR3 is TGTGCCAGCAGCCGAACAGGGTACTCCTACGAGCAGTACTTC. Protein: CASSRTGYSYEQYF.

The rearrangement links TRBV6-1 to TRBJ1-2; no reliable D call. The CDR3 loop spans 13 amino acids. V was shortened by 5 bases and J by 6 bases, with 13 bases between the two germline ends. The germline V gene has CDR1 MNHNS and CDR2 SASEGT. The CDR3 sequence: CASSPSDFHGYTF. For the CDR3, the DNA is TGTGCCAGCAGTCCCTCCGACTTTCATGGCTACACCTTC.

This clonotype was detected only a few times. The chain uses TRBV6-5 and TRBJ2-7, with 7 bases matching TRBD1. Germline V gene lookup returns CDR1 MNHEY and CDR2 SVGAGI. V dropped 8 bases and J dropped 8; count of bases not matched to a gene: 9. The CDR3 consists of 12 residues. CDR3 sequence (DNA): TGTGCCAGCGGGACAGAAGGGGGCAAGCAGTACTTC. Its translation: CASGTEGGKQYF.